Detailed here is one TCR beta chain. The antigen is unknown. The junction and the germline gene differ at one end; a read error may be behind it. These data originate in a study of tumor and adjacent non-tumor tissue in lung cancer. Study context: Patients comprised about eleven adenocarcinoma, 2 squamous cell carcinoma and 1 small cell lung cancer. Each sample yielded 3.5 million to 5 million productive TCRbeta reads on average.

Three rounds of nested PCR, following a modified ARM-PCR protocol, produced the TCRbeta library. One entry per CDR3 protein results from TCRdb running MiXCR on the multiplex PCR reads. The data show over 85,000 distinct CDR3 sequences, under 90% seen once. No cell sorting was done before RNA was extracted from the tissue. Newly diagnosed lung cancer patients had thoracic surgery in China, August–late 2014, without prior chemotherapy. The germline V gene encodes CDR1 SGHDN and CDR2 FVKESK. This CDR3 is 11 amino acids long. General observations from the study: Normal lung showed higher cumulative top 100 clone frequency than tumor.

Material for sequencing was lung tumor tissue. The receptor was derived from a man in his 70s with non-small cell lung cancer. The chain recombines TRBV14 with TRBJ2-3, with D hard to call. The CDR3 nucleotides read TGTGCCAACAGCCAACGTGCCACGCATTATTTT. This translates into CANSQRATHYF.